Listed here are 25 T cell receptor beta chains from one sample, sequenced in a study of OX40 agonist ivuxolimab in advanced cancers. This table comes from immunoSEQ multiplex PCR, and its TCRdb copy is limited to in-frame clones, with some not included. The table records nearly 80,000 clones, approximately 84% of them present only once. The sample in question was CD4+ or CD8+ T cells sorted from blood, obtained in a trial of the OX40 agonist ivuxolimab. Every receptor here comes from an adult with an advanced solid tumor such as melanoma, head and neck, liver or kidney cancer.

The genes are TRBV4-3 and TRBJ1-6; D unresolved. Trimming took off 0 bases at V and 11 bases at J, with 8 bases between the two ends. Germline values: CDR1 LGHNA, CDR2 YSLEER. The length of the CDR3 is 13 residues. For the CDR3, the DNA is TGCGCCAGCAGCCAAGATCTGGGGACACCCCTCCACTTT. Amino acids: CASSQDLGTPLHF.

The chain links TRBV4-2 to TRBJ2-4; 9 bases fit TRBD2. J lost 5 bases, V lost 3 bases, and 8 bases had no gene match. CDR1 is LGHNA, CDR2 YNFKEQ, per germline. The CDR3 extends over 16 amino acids. The CDR3 sequence is CASSHTQRGDQNIQYF. In DNA, the CDR3 is TGTGCCAGCAGCCATACTCAGCGGGGGGACCAAAACATTCAGTACTTC.

This clone appeared a single time. The chain carries TRBV6-1 and TRBJ2-3; maybe TRBD1 (6 bases). Between the trimmed V and J ends, which lost 7 bases and 3 bases, there was a span of 17 bases. This CDR3 spans 15 amino acids. Looked up from germline, CDR1 is MNHNS and CDR2 is SASEGT. CDR3 in amino acids: CASTDRFGGTDTQYF. CDR3 bases: TGTGCCAGCACCGACAGGTTTGGTGGGACAGATACGCAGTATTTT.

V and J are TRBV5-1 and TRBJ1-4; 11 bases fit TRBD1. The germline V gene has CDR1 SGHRS and CDR2 YFSETQ. The CDR3 spans 14 residues. With 7 bases clipped from V and 4 bases from J, the junction kept 3 bases outside the gene matches. Written as DNA, the CDR3 is TGCGCCAGCCGGGACAGGGGGATTAATGAAAAACTGTTTTTT. Translating it yields CASRDRGINEKLFF.

Many counts were recorded for this clone. The gene calls are TRBV30 and TRBJ1-1; unclear D gene. Germline assignment: CDR1 GTSNPN and CDR2 SVGIG (reference sequence). V dropped 3 bases and J dropped 5 bases, with 13 bases sitting between them. The CDR3 loop spans 13 amino acids. The CDR3 DNA sequence: TGTGCCTGGAGCCCCGCCGGGGTTACTGAAGCTTTCTTT. Protein product: CAWSPAGVTEAFF.

This clone was observed a few times. V usage is TRBV10-3 and J usage is TRBJ1-5; D unclear. V gave up 3 bases and J gave up 0 bases, with 9 bases separating them. This CDR3 contains 15 residues. CDR1 is ENHRY and CDR2 is SYGVKD in the germline V gene. DNA for the CDR3: TGTGCCATCAGTGACGCCAGGTTTAGCAATCAGCCCCAGCATTTT. This codes for CAISDARFSNQPQHF.

V usage is TRBV15 and J usage is TRBJ2-2; D call uncertain. Germline V gene data show CDR1 as LNHNV and CDR2 as YYDKDF (reference sequence). The V and J ends lost 3 bases and 7 bases respectively, with 15 bases between them. This CDR3 has 15 amino acids. The CDR3: CATSSRVGVNGELFF. The DNA for the CDR3 is TGTGCCACCAGCAGTCGAGTTGGGGTGAACGGGGAGCTGTTTTTT.

This chain links TRBV18 with TRBJ2-3, with D perhaps TRBD2 (6 bases). Looked up from germline, CDR1 is KGHSH and CDR2 is LQKENI. V shed 5 bases and J shed 5 bases, with 14 bases lying between them. CDR3 length: 14 residues. DNA for the CDR3: TGTGCCAGCTCATTCGGGAGTATTGAAGATACGCAGTATTTT. The encoded protein is CASSFGSIEDTQYF.

J is TRBJ2-7 and V is TRBV13, with 10 bases aligning to TRBD1. V trimming: 5 bases; J trimming: 3 bases; junction bases outside the gene matches: 7. From germline, CDR1 is PRHDT and CDR2 FYEKMQ (reference sequence). This CDR3 comprises 15 residues. DNA of the CDR3: TGTGCCAGCAGCGGCCGGGACAGGGGCTTCTACGAGCAGTACTTC. Its protein product is CASSGRDRGFYEQYF.

This rearrangement joins TRBV30 to TRBJ2-1; possibly TRBD2 for D (6 bases). Germline CDR1 GTSNPN, CDR2 SVGIG (reference sequence). The CDR3 covers 14 residues. Between the trimmed V and J ends, which lost 4 bases and 6 bases, there was a span of 16 bases. CDR3 DNA: TGTGCCTGGAACAACGGGCTAGCGAGCAATGAGCAGTTCTTC. It translates to CAWNNGLASNEQFF.

The chain is built from TRBV5-6 and TRBJ1-3, with a weak D call TRBD1 (5 bases). This CDR3 region has 15 residues. Trimming removed 0 bases at V and 7 bases at J, with 14 bases between. CDR1 SGHDT and CDR2 YYEEEE come from the germline V gene. For the CDR3, the DNA is TGTGCCAGCAGCTTGGCGGGGCGCCCGGGGAACACCATATATTTT. Amino acid sequence: CASSLAGRPGNTIYF.

This chain joins TRBV28 and TRBJ1-2; no definite D call. The V end was cut by 3 bases, the J end by 4 bases, with 9 bases between. The CDR3 has 13 residues. Germline V gene data show CDR1 as MDHEN and CDR2 as SYDVKM. The chain's CDR3 is CASSLLGPYGYTF. CDR3 coding DNA: TGTGCCAGCAGTTTGTTAGGGCCCTATGGCTACACCTTC.

This chain joins TRBV5-1 and TRBJ2-5; D ambiguous. The CDR3 covers 15 residues. V dropped 1 base and J dropped 2 bases, with 12 bases sitting between them. Germline lookup yields CDR1 SGHRS and CDR2 YFSETQ. In DNA, the CDR3 is TGCGCCAGCAGCTTGAACCCGGCTCAACAAGAGACCCAGTACTTC. This codes for CASSLNPAQQETQYF.

The rearrangement joins TRBV5-1 to TRBJ2-6, with 11 nucleotides matching TRBD2. Germline V lookup: CDR1 SGHRS, CDR2 YFSETQ. CDR3 length equals 17 residues. J was trimmed by 0 bases and V by 5 bases; bases with no gene match: 4. The CDR3 loop is CASSSTSGVSGANVLTF. For the CDR3, the DNA is TGCGCCAGCAGTTCGACTAGCGGGGTCTCTGGGGCCAACGTCCTGACTTTC.

This chain joins TRBV5-5 and TRBJ2-7; D is unresolved. Germline V CDR1 and CDR2: SGHKS, YYEKEE (reference sequence). The CDR3 is made up of 13 amino acids. V lost 3 bases, J lost 0 bases, and 7 bases lay in between. The CDR3 reads CASSSQNSYEQYV. DNA of the CDR3: TGTGCCAGCAGCTCGCAAAACTCCTACGAGCAGTACGTC.

This rearrangement joins TRBV11-2 to TRBJ2-7; 9 positions match TRBD2. The germline V gene encodes CDR1 SGHAT and CDR2 FQNNGV. Trimming took 0 bases from V and 10 from J; bases not matched to a gene: 7. The CDR3 runs to 14 residues. The CDR3 bases are TGTGCCAGCAGCTTAGACCTAGCGGGACGGTCCCAGTACTTC. Its translation: CASSLDLAGRSQYF.

V and J are TRBV6-1 and TRBJ1-4, with D maybe TRBD1 (6 bases). Trimming removed 4 bases at V and 7 bases at J, with 19 bases between. The V gene's germline CDR1 is MNHNS and CDR2 SASEGT. The CDR3 spans 16 residues. CDR3 sequence reads: CASSASTGTSGEKLFF. The DNA of the CDR3 is TGTGCCAGCAGTGCGAGTACAGGGACGAGTGGTGAAAAACTGTTTTTT.

The genes are TRBV19 and TRBJ2-7, with 11 bases identical to TRBD2. Looked up from germline, CDR1 is LNHDA and CDR2 is SQIVND (reference sequence). The CDR3 length is 14 residues. V shed 6 bases, J shed 5 bases, and the junction held 6 bases outside the gene matches. The CDR3 DNA sequence: TGTGCCAGTAGGCGGATAGCGGGAGGGAACGAGCAGTACTTC. Translated: CASRRIAGGNEQYF. Supplemented by reference TRBV19 and TRBJ2-7, the full variable domain reads DGGITQSPKYLFRKEGQNVTLSCEQNLNHDAMYWYRQDPGQGLRLIYYSQIVNDFQKGDIAEGYSVSREKKESFPLTVTSAQKNPTAFYLCASRRIAGGNEQYFGPGTRLTVT.

This chain uses TRBV19 with TRBJ2-5, with unresolved D. Germline assignment: CDR1 LNHDA and CDR2 SQIVND (reference sequence). V gave up 0 bases and J gave up 2 bases, with 19 bases separating them. The CDR3 is 18 amino acids. This CDR3 reads CASSIDPNVKGPQETQYF. The CDR3 region has the DNA TGTGCCAGTAGTATAGATCCCAACGTCAAGGGCCCGCAAGAGACCCAGTACTTC.

This chain links TRBV7-2 with TRBJ1-1; 7 positions agree with TRBD1. CDR3 length: 13 amino acids. CDR1 is SGHTA and CDR2 is FQGNSA in the germline V gene. Germline trimming cut 5 bases from V and 7 bases from J; bases unmatched to any gene: 7. In DNA, the CDR3 is TGTGCCAGCAGCCGGGACAGAGTAGGTGAAGCTTTCTTT. It translates to CASSRDRVGEAFF.

The rearrangement links TRBV5-5 to TRBJ1-5, with D uncertain. With 3 bases removed from V and 0 bases from J, the gap between germline ends came to 4 bases. The CDR3 sequence is 13 residues long. The germline V gene encodes CDR1 SGHKS and CDR2 YYEKEE (reference sequence). CDR3 sequence (DNA): TGTGCCAGCAGCTCCGATAGCAATCAGCCCCAGCATTTT. Protein product: CASSSDSNQPQHF.

The rearrangement links TRBV28 to TRBJ1-1; 7 bases match TRBD1. The CDR3 is made up of 13 amino acids. J lost 4 bases, V lost 6 bases, and 5 bases had no gene match. CDR1 and CDR2 (germline): MDHEN, SYDVKM. In DNA, the CDR3 is TGTGCCAGCAGAGGTCCAGGGGGCACTGAAGCTTTCTTT. As protein: CASRGPGGTEAFF.

V usage is TRBV18 and J usage is TRBJ1-1; D may be TRBD1 (6 bases). The CDR3 is made up of 14 amino acids. V was shortened by 4 bases and J by 5 bases, with 14 bases between the two germline ends. The V gene's germline CDR1 is KGHSH and CDR2 LQKENI. Written as DNA, the CDR3 is TGTGCCAGCTCACAGATTTTGCAGGGGACTGAAGCTTTCTTT. This encodes CASSQILQGTEAFF.

This clone turned up a few times. This chain links TRBV5-5 with TRBJ2-3; TRBD2 aligns across 8 bases. V gave up 4 bases and J gave up 1 base; unmatched junction bases: 5. The CDR3 runs to 15 residues. The germline V gene has CDR1 SGHKS and CDR2 YYEKEE (reference sequence). CDR3 nucleotides: TGTGCCAGCAGCCCTCGGCGGGAGGGCACAGATACGCAGTATTTT. Its protein is CASSPRREGTDTQYF.

The chain uses TRBV9 and TRBJ1-3, with 7 bases that match TRBD1. In germline, CDR1 is SGDLS, CDR2 YYNGEE. With V trimmed by 5 bases and J by 0 bases, 2 bases remained unmatched. The CDR3 extends over 14 amino acids. The CDR3 sequence: CASRRGLSGNTIYF. The CDR3 DNA follows: TGTGCCAGCAGGAGGGGGCTCTCTGGAAACACCATATATTTT.